The entry that follows covers one T cell receptor beta chain sequence. The sample originates from a study of blood T cell repertoires in COVID-19. Study context: Researchers got acute and convalescent COVID-19 samples from the United States, Italy and Spain. The analysed material was cDNA or gDNA that came from T cells, B-cell-depleted T cells, or PBMCs.

The assay was immunoSEQ multiplex PCR, and TCRdb's table has in-frame clones only and misses some. The table records fewer than 75,000 clones, about 88% of them present only once. This CDR3 is built from 15 residues. Per the germline V gene, CDR1 is SGHAT and CDR2 is FQDESV (reference sequence). Losses at the gene ends were 1 base for V and 6 bases for J; bases not matched to a gene: 3. V gene TRBV11-1 combines with J gene TRBJ1-5; 10 positions match TRBD1. The receptor was isolated from a man aged 70 or older with acute or convalescent COVID-19. Sequences were obtained from peripheral blood. The CDR3 loop is CASSLGQGAGQPQHF. The CDR3 nucleotides are TGTGCCAGCAGCTTAGGACAGGGGGCAGGTCAGCCCCAGCATTTT. Supplemented by reference TRBV11-1 and TRBJ1-5, the full variable domain reads EAEVAQSPRYKITEKSQAVAFWCDPISGHATLYWYRQILGQGPELLVQFQDESVVDDSQLPKDRFSAERLKGVDSTLKIQPAELGDSAMYLCASSLGQGAGQPQHFGDGTRLSIL.